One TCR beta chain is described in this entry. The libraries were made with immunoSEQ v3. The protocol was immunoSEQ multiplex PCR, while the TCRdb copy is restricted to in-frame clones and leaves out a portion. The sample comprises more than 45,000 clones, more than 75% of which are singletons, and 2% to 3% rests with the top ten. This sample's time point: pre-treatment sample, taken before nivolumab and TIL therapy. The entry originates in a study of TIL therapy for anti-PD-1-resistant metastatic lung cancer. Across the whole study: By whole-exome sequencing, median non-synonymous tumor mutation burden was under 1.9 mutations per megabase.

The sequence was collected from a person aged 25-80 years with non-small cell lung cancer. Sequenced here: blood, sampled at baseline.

The CDR3 region is CASPKDFRQGGSNQPQHF. Written as DNA, the CDR3 is TGCGCCAGCCCCAAAGATTTTAGACAGGGGGGAAGCAATCAGCCCCAGCATTTT. This chain joins TRBV5-1 and TRBJ1-5, with TRBD1 matching 9 bases. The CDR3 has 18 amino acids. CDR1 is SGHRS and CDR2 is YFSETQ in the germline V gene. V lost 7 bases to trimming and J lost 1 base; unmatched junction nucleotides: 15.